The 7 T cell receptor beta chains in this list originate from one sample, sequenced in a study of OX40 agonist ivuxolimab in advanced cancers. The data were produced by immunoSEQ multiplex PCR, yet TCRdb's version contains in-frame clones alone and is incomplete. This table holds approximately 28,000 clones, around 87% found once. This material consisted of CD4+ or CD8+ T cells sorted from blood, taken in a trial of the OX40 agonist ivuxolimab. Source of these receptors: an adult with an advanced solid tumor such as melanoma, head and neck, liver or kidney cancer.

This clone was seen just once. The CDR3 DNA reads as TGTGCCAGCAGCACATTGGGCAAGGAAGCTTTCTTT. Translated, it gives CASSTLGKEAFF. This chain links TRBV7-9 with TRBJ1-1; the D is unclear. This CDR3 has 12 amino acids. Germline CDR1 and CDR2: SEHNR and FQNEAQ (reference sequence). The germline V and J ends were trimmed by 5 bases and 8 bases, with 12 bases remaining between them. The full variable domain, rest sourced from reference TRBV7-9 and TRBJ1-1, is DTGVSQNPRHKITKRGQNVTFRCDPISEHNRLYWYRQTLGQGPEFLTYFQNEAQLEKSRLLSDRFSAERPKGSFSTLEIQRTEQGDSAMYLCASSTLGKEAFFGQGTRLTVV.

The chain uses TRBV5-1 and TRBJ1-1; tentative D call: TRBD1 (5 bases). The germline gives CDR1 SGHRS, CDR2 YFSETQ. The CDR3 consists of 15 residues. Trimming took 1 base from V and 0 from J, leaving 10 bases between them. In nucleotides, the CDR3 is TGCGCCAGCAGCTTGACAGGTCCCATGAACACTGAAGCTTTCTTT. This translates into CASSLTGPMNTEAFF. Looking up the rest from reference TRBV5-1 and TRBJ1-1 gives the full variable domain: KAGVTQTPRYLIKTRGQQVTLSCSPISGHRSVSWYQQTPGQGLQFLFEYFSETQRNKGNFPGRFSGRQFSNSRSEMNVSTLELGDSALYLCASSLTGPMNTEAFFGQGTRLTVV.

J is TRBJ2-3 and V is TRBV29-1, with TRBD1 as a possible D gene (5 bases). The CDR3 is made up of 11 amino acids. V dropped 4 bases and J dropped 3 bases, with 5 bases sitting between them. Germline lookup yields CDR1 SQVTM and CDR2 ANQGSEA. The CDR3 is CSVAGTDTQYF. The DNA for the CDR3 is TGCAGCGTTGCAGGGACAGATACGCAGTATTTT.

V gene TRBV11-2 combines with J gene TRBJ1-4; D gene unclear. Trimming pared 3 bases from V and 1 base from J, leaving 12 bases between. CDR1 is SGHAT and CDR2 is FQNNGV in the germline V gene. This CDR3 contains 16 residues. This CDR3 is CASSFGLRLTNEKLFF. For the CDR3, the DNA is TGTGCCAGCAGCTTTGGGTTGAGGTTAACTAATGAAAAACTGTTTTTT. Filled out from reference TRBV11-2 and TRBJ1-4, the complete variable domain reads EAGVAQSPRYKIIEKRQSVAFWCNPISGHATLYWYQQILGQGPKLLIQFQNNGVVDDSQLPKDRFSAERLKGVDSTLKIQPAKLEDSAVYLCASSFGLRLTNEKLFFGSGTQLSVL.

This clone was detected once. V usage is TRBV5-3 and J usage is TRBJ2-1; no firm D call. TRBV5-3 is an ORF; its function is uncertain. CDR3 length equals 12 residues. The V end lost 0 bases, the J end lost 7 bases, and 5 bases lay between the germline ends. This CDR3 is CARSLDRNEQFF. For the CDR3, the DNA is TGTGCCAGAAGCTTGGATCGGAATGAGCAGTTCTTC.

The chain is built from TRBV10-3 and TRBJ2-5, with 11 nucleotides matching TRBD2. Germline V gene lookup returns CDR1 ENHRY and CDR2 SYGVKD. Germline trimming cut 2 bases from V and 4 bases from J; bases unmatched to any gene: 0. This CDR3 has 14 residues. CDR3 sequence: CAISELAGGETQYF. The CDR3 DNA follows: TGTGCCATCAGTGAGCTAGCGGGAGGAGAGACCCAGTACTTC.

The chain combines TRBV11-2 with TRBJ2-7, with a possible D match to TRBD1 (7 bases). CDR3 length: 13 amino acids. Per germline, CDR1 SGHAT and CDR2 FQNNGV. With 5 bases removed from V and 9 bases from J, the gap between germline ends came to 17 bases. Here the CDR3 DNA reads TGTGCCAGCAGCGGATCGGACAGGAGGGTGCAGTACTTC. Protein product: CASSGSDRRVQYF.